Below are 27 T cell receptor beta chains sequenced from a single sample in a study of T cell repertoires in cytomegalovirus infection. TCRdb used MiXCR to reprocess the reads, holding one entry per CDR3 protein. This repertoire shows 250,000 to 300,000 distinct CDR3 sequences, 20% to 30% found once; its top ten account for around 13%. Sequencing was carried out using PBMCs. These receptors were collected from a human donor in good health (CMV status not recorded). Some clones in this sample may be carry-over from other donors' samples.

V gene TRBV7-2 combines with J gene TRBJ2-1; 9 positions match TRBD2. V trimming: 6 bases; J trimming: 4 bases; junction bases outside the gene matches: 7. Germline V gives CDR1 SGHTA, CDR2 FQGNSA. The CDR3 sequence is 15 residues long. DNA of the CDR3: TGTGCCAGCAGGGAGACTAGCGGACAATACAATGAGCAGTTCTTC. This sequence encodes CASRETSGQYNEQFF.

This clonotype was seen a few times. The V and J genes are TRBV5-1 and TRBJ2-1; TRBD2 matches 10 bases. Per the germline V gene, CDR1 is SGHRS and CDR2 is YFSETQ. The CDR3 has 18 residues. Losses at the gene ends were 0 bases for V and 1 base for J; bases not matched to a gene: 7. In DNA form, the CDR3 reads TGCGCCAGCAGCTTGGTTATATCTAGCGGGAGTTCCTACAATGAGCAGTTCTTC. Its protein is CASSLVISSGSSYNEQFF.

Of note for this clonotype: Since no conserved phenylalanine or tryptophan closes the CDR3, a read error is the likely cause. J is TRBJ2-7 and V is TRBV19; 14 bases agree with TRBD2. Germline CDR1 LNHDA, CDR2 SQIVND (reference sequence). J gave up 5 bases and V 4 bases, and 1 base lay outside the gene matches. This CDR3 spans 14 amino acids. CDR3 in amino acids: CASSRGLAGDEQYL. As DNA, the CDR3 is TGTGCCAGTAGTAGGGGACTAGCGGGGGACGAGCAGTACCTC.

There are a few counts of this clonotype. The chain is built from TRBV7-2 and TRBJ1-2; possibly TRBD1 for D (5 bases). Trimming took 1 base from V and 3 from J, leaving 9 bases between them. Germline V gene data show CDR1 as SGHTA and CDR2 as FQGNSA. The CDR3 is made up of 14 amino acids. This CDR3 reads CASSLGGTHYGYTF. The DNA of the CDR3 is TGTGCCAGCAGCTTAGGGGGGACCCACTATGGCTACACCTTC.

This clonotype occurred many times. The chain links TRBV7-2 to TRBJ2-7; D is unclear. Germline lookup yields CDR1 SGHTA and CDR2 FQGNSA. This CDR3 has 14 residues. The V end was cut by 2 bases, the J end by 3 bases, with 11 bases between. CDR3 DNA sequence: TGTGCCAGCAGCTTATCCCAGGAATACTACGAGCAGTACTTC. Its translation is CASSLSQEYYEQYF.

The V and J genes are TRBV3-1 and TRBJ2-7; TRBD1 is a possible D gene (5 bases). The CDR3 loop spans 14 amino acids. Germline V lookup: CDR1 LGHDT, CDR2 YNNKEL (reference sequence). Between the trimmed V and J ends, which lost 1 base and 4 bases, there was a span of 11 bases. CDR3 sequence: CASSQVDRTYEQYF. The CDR3 DNA reads TGTGCCAGCAGCCAAGTTGACAGAACATACGAGCAGTACTTC.

This chain uses TRBV12-3 or TRBV12-4 with TRBJ1-5; 10 nucleotides agree with TRBD1. Trimming removed 0 bases from V and 6 bases from J; junction bases left unmatched: 2. This CDR3 spans 15 amino acids. In DNA, the CDR3 is TGTGCCAGCAGTTTAGCTGGGACAGGGGTTCAGCCCCAGCATTTT. This translates into CASSLAGTGVQPQHF.

This clonotype has only a few counts. The gene calls are TRBV28 and TRBJ1-3; D remains unclear. Germline CDR1 reads MDHEN; CDR2 reads SYDVKM. CDR3 size: 12 residues. V lost 6 bases and J lost 2, with 5 bases in between. As DNA, the CDR3 is TGTGCCAGCAGGGTGACTGGAAACACCATATATTTT. Its protein is CASRVTGNTIYF.

The chain uses TRBV14 and TRBJ2-5; D possibly uses TRBD1 or TRBD2 (6 bases each). CDR1 and CDR2 (germline): SGHDN, FVKESK. V was pared by 4 bases and J by 5 bases, with 23 bases between. The CDR3 extends over 17 amino acids. The CDR3 nucleotides are TGTGCCAGCAGCCCCGGGACAACCTACTTCCGGGGGGAGACCCAGTACTTC. Encoded protein: CASSPGTTYFRGETQYF.

This clonotype was picked up a small number of times. The chain carries TRBV6-1 and TRBJ1-5, with TRBD1 identical over 7 bases. J lost 2 bases, V lost 5 bases, and 3 bases had no gene match. This CDR3 is built from 14 residues. Germline CDR1 reads MNHNS; CDR2 reads SASEGT. The CDR3 bases are TGTGCCAGCAGTAGGGGGACAGGCAATCAGCCCCAGCATTTT. Translation gives CASSRGTGNQPQHF.

This clonotype was seen just once. The genes are TRBV5-6 and TRBJ1-1; D may be TRBD1 (5 bases). CDR1 is SGHDT, CDR2 YYEEEE, per germline. CDR3 length: 14 amino acids. V was cut by 4 bases and J by 11 bases, with 21 bases left in between. The CDR3 DNA reads as TGTGCCAGCAGCGTCCGGGACGACGGAGCGAGGGCTTTCTTT. It specifies CASSVRDDGARAFF.

In this sample, this clonotype turned up many times. The chain is built from TRBV7-2 and TRBJ1-1; tentatively, D is TRBD1 (5 bases). The CDR3 length is 13 residues. Trimming took off 2 bases at V and 3 bases at J, with 7 bases between the two ends. Germline CDR1 reads SGHTA; CDR2 reads FQGNSA. The CDR3 region is CASSLRGDTEAFF. The CDR3 DNA reads TGTGCCAGCAGCTTACGGGGGGACACTGAAGCTTTCTTT.

This clonotype has only a few counts. The chain has TRBV28 and TRBJ1-1; 10 bases line up with TRBD1. Trimming cost V 6 bases and J 1 base; bases outside gene matches: 5. In germline, CDR1 is MDHEN, CDR2 SYDVKM. The length of the CDR3 is 15 residues. This CDR3 reads CASRETGGRNTEAFF. The CDR3 region has the DNA TGTGCCAGCAGGGAGACAGGGGGCAGGAACACTGAAGCTTTCTTT.

This clonotype occurred a few times. J is TRBJ1-1 and V is TRBV20-1; D is perhaps TRBD1 (5 bases). The length of the CDR3 is 14 residues. V was shortened by 7 bases and J by 5 bases, with 20 bases between the two germline ends. Germline V gene sequence: CDR1 DFQATT, CDR2 SNEGSKA (reference sequence). CDR3 coding DNA: TGCAGTGGGGGCCGGGCAGGGAGGTATACTGAAGCTTTCTTT. Amino acids: CSGGRAGRYTEAFF.

This clonotype appeared a few times. The rearrangement joins TRBV20-1 to TRBJ1-1; a possible D gene is TRBD1 (6 bases). CDR1 and CDR2 from the germline V gene are DFQATT and SNEGSKA (reference sequence). Trimming took off 0 bases at V and 0 bases at J, with 11 bases between the two ends. This CDR3 region has 15 residues. CDR3 DNA: TGCAGTGCTAGAGAGGGGGCCTTAATGAACACTGAAGCTTTCTTT. Its protein product is CSAREGALMNTEAFF.

This clonotype was observed a handful of times. This rearrangement joins TRBV6-2 or TRBV6-3 to TRBJ2-1, with no clear D. The V end lost 0 bases, the J end lost 0 bases, and 9 bases lay between the germline ends. The CDR3 is made up of 16 amino acids. Germline V gene data show CDR1 as MNHEY and CDR2 as SVGEGT. The CDR3 DNA sequence: TGTGCCAGCAGTTACTCGAGCACCTTCTCCTACAATGAGCAGTTCTTC. It is translated as CASSYSSTFSYNEQFF.

The chain uses TRBV10-3 and TRBJ1-2; perhaps TRBD1 as D (5 bases). Germline CDR1 is ENHRY and CDR2 is SYGVKD. V lost 6 bases and J 4 bases, leaving 12 bases between the germline ends. This CDR3 is 13 amino acids long. CDR3 loop: CAIRLTESYGYTF. For the CDR3, the DNA is TGTGCCATCAGGCTGACAGAAAGCTATGGCTACACCTTC.

The chain joins TRBV10-3 to TRBJ2-2; TRBD1 agrees at 7 bases. J lost 3 bases, V lost 4 bases, and 2 bases had no gene match. Germline V lookup: CDR1 ENHRY, CDR2 SYGVKD. CDR3 length: 14 residues. As DNA, the CDR3 is TGTGCCATCAGTGTAGACAGGGACACCGGGGAGCTGTTTTTT. Protein sequence: CAISVDRDTGELFF.

At least ten counts were recorded for this clonotype. V and J are TRBV6-2 or TRBV6-3 and TRBJ2-7; 9 bases match TRBD2. CDR3 length: 18 residues. The V segment lost 3 bases and the J segment 5 bases; nucleotides outside the gene matches: 17. The germline CDR1 and CDR2 sequences are MNHEY and SVGEGT. The CDR3 protein is CASSYLMTGLAGLDEQYF. The CDR3 bases are TGTGCCAGCAGTTATCTCATGACGGGACTAGCAGGGTTGGACGAGCAGTACTTC.

This clonotype was counted ten times or more. This chain uses TRBV7-9 with TRBJ2-7; 9 positions match TRBD2. Germline V gives CDR1 SEHNR, CDR2 FQNEAQ (reference sequence). The CDR3 runs to 14 residues. V trimming: 3 bases; J trimming: 3 bases; junction bases outside the gene matches: 3. The CDR3 is CASSFLTSGYEQYF. In DNA, the CDR3 is TGTGCCAGCAGCTTTTTGACTAGCGGCTACGAGCAGTACTTC.

This clonotype was recorded at least ten times. The chain links TRBV6-2 or TRBV6-3 to TRBJ2-1, with no clear D. Trimming cost V 7 bases and J 0 bases, with 16 bases left between them. Germline CDR1 and CDR2: MNHEY and SVGEGT. There are 16 residues in the CDR3. CDR3 protein: CASTEMVGLSYNEQFF. The DNA for the CDR3 is TGTGCCAGCACTGAGATGGTGGGCCTCTCCTACAATGAGCAGTTCTTC.

CDR3 sequence reads: CASSSSTGPYEQYF. DNA for the CDR3: TGTGCCAGCAGTTCATCGACAGGACCCTACGAGCAGTACTTC. The chain recombines TRBV27 with TRBJ2-7, with D tentatively TRBD1 (6 bases). CDR3 size: 14 residues. The V and J ends lost 4 bases and 2 bases respectively, with 12 bases between them. The germline V gene encodes CDR1 MNHEY and CDR2 SMNVEV (reference sequence).

This clonotype was detected many times. The chain uses TRBV7-2 and TRBJ1-1; D ambiguous. This CDR3 is built from 13 residues. Germline assignment: CDR1 SGHTA and CDR2 FQGNSA. Trimming stripped 3 bases from V and 6 bases from J, with 11 bases between. The CDR3 region is CASSFRNGPEAFF. The CDR3 nucleotides read TGTGCCAGCAGCTTTAGGAACGGCCCTGAAGCTTTCTTT. The variable domain in full, completed from reference TRBV7-2 and TRBJ1-1, reads GAGVSQSPSNKVTEKGKDVELRCDPISGHTALYWYRQSLGQGLEFLIYFQGNSAPDKSGLPSDRFSAERTGGSVSTLTIQRTQQEDSAVYLCASSFRNGPEAFFGQGTRLTVV.

This clonotype was seen only a few times. V and J are TRBV4-1 and TRBJ2-3; tentative D call: TRBD1 (6 bases). Trimming removed 1 base at V and 2 bases at J, with 16 bases between. Germline values: CDR1 MGHRA, CDR2 YSYEKL. The length of the CDR3 is 17 residues. As DNA, the CDR3 is TGCGCCAGCAGCCAAGGTGGCCCGGGACAAATCACAGATACGCAGTATTTT. The encoded protein is CASSQGGPGQITDTQYF.

The sample holds a few counts of this clonotype. The rearrangement joins TRBV28 to TRBJ1-6, with D possibly being TRBD1 (5 bases). Germline V CDR1 and CDR2: MDHEN, SYDVKM. This CDR3 is built from 16 residues. V was shortened by 2 bases and J by 8 bases, with 16 bases between the two germline ends. The CDR3, as DNA: TGTGCCAGCAGTTTAAGAGGGGCGACCCGATATTCACCCCTCCACTTT. Translating it yields CASSLRGATRYSPLHF.

V and J are TRBV11-2 and TRBJ2-1; 10 bases match TRBD2. The CDR3 sequence is 15 residues long. Germline CDR1 SGHAT, CDR2 FQNNGV. Trimming took 2 bases from V and 8 from J; bases not matched to a gene: 6. CDR3 bases: TGTGCCAGCAGCTTACGGCCAGCGGGGGGGCATGAGCAGTTCTTC. It specifies CASSLRPAGGHEQFF.

This clonotype showed up just a few times. A read error may account for a junction end that differs from germline. V gene TRBV6-2 or TRBV6-3 combines with J gene TRBJ2-1; TRBD1 might be the D (5 bases). Germline V CDR1 and CDR2: MNHEY, SVGEGT. The CDR3 covers 16 residues. As DNA, the CDR3 is TGTGCCAGCAGTTATCAAGGGGCTGGGCTATACAGTGAGCAGTTCTTC. Encoded protein: CASSYQGAGLYSEQFF.